This is a list of T cell receptor beta chains from one sample in a study of blood T cell repertoires in COVID-19. Sequencing was performed with immunoSEQ multiplex PCR; in TCRdb, only in-frame clones are kept and a portion is missing. This sample carries approximately 76,000 clones, approximately 86% of them seen once, and the ten largest clones take approximately 1.9%. Source material: peripheral blood. These TCRs come from a woman aged 55 to 70 with acute or convalescent COVID-19. CDR3s leave out the opening cysteine and the closing phenylalanine or tryptophan. Fields, in order: CDR3 length, V gene, CDR3 protein.

len: 13
v_gene: TRBV6-1
CDR3aa: ASSENWRGLYEQY

len: 13
v_gene: TRBV6-5
CDR3aa: ASSYTQGITDTQY

len: 14
v_gene: TRBV5-5
CDR3aa: ASSFDNRPDSYEQY

len: 12
v_gene: TRBV10-3
CDR3aa: AISEGTYSYEQY

len: 12
v_gene: TRBV28
CDR3aa: ASSKGGPGETQY

len: 13
v_gene: TRBV6-5
CDR3aa: ASTLSGTGRTEAF

len: 14
v_gene: TRBV7-3
CDR3aa: ASSLQPGPAGGEQF

len: 10
v_gene: TRBV3-1/TRBV3-2
CDR3aa: ASSLGDTEAF

len: 14
v_gene: TRBV11-3
CDR3aa: ASSLTLGAGSYEQY

len: 14
v_gene: TRBV7-2
CDR3aa: ASSLAGQGVNYGYT

len: 12
v_gene: TRBV30
CDR3aa: AWRPTGGSGELF

len: 11
v_gene: TRBV28
CDR3aa: ASQGGSGNTIY

len: 14
v_gene: TRBV10-3
CDR3aa: AISESSRWFDNEQF

len: 12
v_gene: TRBV19
CDR3aa: ASNPTGTQGEQY

len: 15
v_gene: TRBV5-1
CDR3aa: ASSWIAGGPGTGELF

len: 12
v_gene: TRBV7-4
CDR3aa: ASSLYTAIEKLF

len: 11
v_gene: TRBV30
CDR3aa: AWMFLGGTEAF

len: 12
v_gene: TRBV28
CDR3aa: ASSYGQADQPQH

len: 12
v_gene: TRBV29-1
CDR3aa: SVELTGGYYGYT

len: 11
v_gene: TRBV12-3/TRBV12-4
CDR3aa: ASSLGEGNEQY

len: 13
v_gene: TRBV4-1
CDR3aa: ASSQVAGQTYEQY

len: 13
v_gene: TRBV6-5
CDR3aa: ASLSQRGAGTEAF

len: 11
v_gene: TRBV18
CDR3aa: ASSPVADNEQF

len: 13
v_gene: TRBV18
CDR3aa: ASSPPDRVYTEAF

len: 12
v_gene: TRBV28
CDR3aa: ASSIRQGAYEQY

len: 10
v_gene: TRBV10-3
CDR3aa: AIREGGYEQY

len: 11
v_gene: TRBV7-9
CDR3aa: ASSPTTGYGYT

len: 14
v_gene: TRBV28
CDR3aa: ASSSPIAGGKDTQY

len: 12
v_gene: TRBV10-3
CDR3aa: AISRRGGDTEAF

len: 12
v_gene: TRBV5-1
CDR3aa: ASSLEGRGQPQH

len: 12
v_gene: TRBV4-3
CDR3aa: ASSQESFGTEAF

len: 13
v_gene: TRBV7-9
CDR3aa: ASSLVRGRQETQY

len: 12
v_gene: TRBV9
CDR3aa: ASSLERADTEAF

len: 11
v_gene: TRBV7-9
CDR3aa: ASSRSRGNTIY

len: 11
v_gene: TRBV19
CDR3aa: ASSIGERDTQY

len: 11
v_gene: TRBV3-1/TRBV3-2
CDR3aa: ASSRDRVTEAF

len: 9
v_gene: TRBV30
CDR3aa: AWSTDLRAF

len: 12
v_gene: TRBV5-1
CDR3aa: ASSHGQGGGEQY

len: 12
v_gene: TRBV5-1
CDR3aa: ASRSPGTSYEQY

len: 13
v_gene: TRBV11-2
CDR3aa: ASSPGWNSGNTIY

len: 13
v_gene: TRBV28
CDR3aa: ASSSRTATNEKLF

len: 13
v_gene: TRBV28
CDR3aa: ASSPPTHSNTEAF

len: 16
v_gene: TRBV7-2
CDR3aa: ASSLVALAGGLYNEQF

len: 10
v_gene: TRBV28
CDR3aa: ASTKTGSGYT

len: 12
v_gene: TRBV28
CDR3aa: ASSSTGLLYGYT

len: 14
v_gene: TRBV2
CDR3aa: ASKPGQGSYNSPLH

len: 16
v_gene: TRBV3-1/TRBV3-2
CDR3aa: ASSQVLRTSGSEETQY

len: 17
v_gene: TRBV6-2/TRBV6-3
CDR3aa: ASSYSTSGGAANTGELF

len: 12
v_gene: TRBV6-2/TRBV6-3
CDR3aa: ASSFLGGEDRAF

len: 10
v_gene: TRBV3-1/TRBV3-2
CDR3aa: ASSGQSETQY

len: 11
v_gene: TRBV5-1
CDR3aa: ASSLEWDWGYT

len: 12
v_gene: TRBV27
CDR3aa: ASSTSTGIDEQY

len: 12
v_gene: TRBV23-1
CDR3aa: ASSHMRQEDGYT

len: 12
v_gene: TRBV6-5
CDR3aa: ASSYSSGAGELF

len: 15
v_gene: TRBV7-2
CDR3aa: ASSLAAAGQGSNEQF